One sample yielded the 27 T cell receptor beta chains listed below, sequenced in a study of T cells after somatic rescue of genetic block. TCRdb keeps only in-frame clones here, not all; method: immunoSEQ multiplex PCR. The sample has more than 9,500 clones, roughly 70% seen once. Sequencing was carried out using peripheral blood mononuclear cells (PBMCs). Receptor source: a boy between 10 and 17 years old.

The chain links TRBV5-4 to TRBJ1-4, with D perhaps TRBD1 (5 bases). V was shortened by 2 bases and J by 7 bases, with 15 bases between the two germline ends. The CDR3 sequence is 15 residues long. Germline V gene data show CDR1 as SGHNT and CDR2 as YYREEE (reference sequence). The CDR3 loop is CASSLAQGPREKLFF. CDR3 nucleotides: TGTGCCAGCAGCTTAGCCCAGGGTCCCCGTGAAAAACTGTTTTTT.

This clone was detected once. This chain uses TRBV28 with TRBJ1-5; no firm D call. This CDR3 region has 15 residues. Germline V gene lookup returns CDR1 MDHEN and CDR2 SYDVKM. Trimming shortened V by 3 bases and J by 3 bases, and 12 bases separated the two germline ends. CDR3 DNA sequence: TGTGCCAGCAGTTTTATGGCAGCCACCAATCAGCCCCAGCATTTT. Translated: CASSFMAATNQPQHF. The variable domain in full, completed from reference TRBV28 and TRBJ1-5, reads DVKVTQSSRYLVKRTGEKVFLECVQDMDHENMFWYRQDPGLGLRLIYFSYDVKMKEKGDIPEGYSVSREKKERFSLILESASTNQTSMYLCASSFMAATNQPQHFGDGTRLSIL.

The J gene is TRBJ1-3, the V gene TRBV5-1; 7 bases map to TRBD1. CDR3 length: 17 amino acids. V dropped 4 bases and J dropped 0; count of bases not matched to a gene: 10. Germline CDR1 reads SGHRS; CDR2 reads YFSETQ. The CDR3 sequence: CASSPRDRRASGNTIYF. For the CDR3, the DNA is TGCGCCAGCAGCCCCAGGGACAGAAGGGCCTCTGGAAACACCATATATTTT.

This clone was seen more than once but under ten times. This rearrangement joins TRBV6-1 to TRBJ2-7; D remains unclear. This CDR3 is 11 amino acids long. Between the trimmed V and J ends, which lost 3 bases and 4 bases, there was a span of 4 bases. From germline, CDR1 is MNHNS and CDR2 SASEGT. The CDR3 nucleotides read TGTGCCAGCAGTGAGGGGTACGAGCAGTACTTC. Amino acids: CASSEGYEQYF.

The chain is built from TRBV7-9 and TRBJ1-2, with a weak D call TRBD1 (5 bases). The V end was cut by 4 bases, the J end by 6 bases, with 9 bases between. This CDR3 comprises 12 residues. Germline values: CDR1 SEHNR, CDR2 FQNEAQ (reference sequence). The chain's CDR3 is CASSWGVDGYTF. Written as DNA, the CDR3 is TGTGCCAGCAGCTGGGGGGTTGATGGCTACACCTTC.

This clone was seen a single time. The rearrangement joins TRBV19 to TRBJ2-2; 7 bases align to TRBD1. J lost 1 base, V lost 7 bases, and 6 bases had no gene match. Germline CDR1 reads LNHDA; CDR2 reads SQIVND (reference sequence). The CDR3 consists of 15 residues. As DNA, the CDR3 is TGTGCCAGTAAGAAGGACAGGTTGAACACCGGGGAGCTGTTTTTT. Translating it yields CASKKDRLNTGELFF.

The chain uses TRBV5-4 and TRBJ2-1; D gene ambiguous. V lost 0 bases, J lost 4 bases, and 5 bases lay in between. The CDR3 runs to 13 residues. Germline V gene lookup returns CDR1 SGHNT and CDR2 YYREEE (reference sequence). CDR3 region: CASSLGLYNEQFF. CDR3 bases: TGTGCCAGCAGCTTGGGACTTTACAATGAGCAGTTCTTC.

The chain links TRBV5-4 to TRBJ1-1; 9 positions match TRBD1. Germline V gives CDR1 SGHNT, CDR2 YYREEE (reference sequence). V shed 4 bases and J 4 bases; nucleotides not matched to a gene: 8. This CDR3 comprises 15 residues. Written as DNA, the CDR3 is TGTGCCAGCAGCCGGGACAGGGAACGGGGCACTGAAGCTTTCTTT. Translated: CASSRDRERGTEAFF.

V usage is TRBV21-1 and J usage is TRBJ2-7; whether TRBD1, the table's D call, matches the DNA was not checked. TRBV21-1 is marked as a pseudogene. The CDR3 sequence is 14 residues long. DNA for the CDR3: TGTGCCAGCTACGGGGACACAGAGCCTTACGAGCAGTACTTC. Translating gives CASYGDTEPYEQYF.

This chain connects TRBV30 to TRBJ1-1; TRBD1 might be the D (5 bases). The germline V gene encodes CDR1 GTSNPN and CDR2 SVGIG (reference sequence). The CDR3 extends over 12 amino acids. The ends were cut back, 7 bases at V and 11 bases at J, with 20 bases in the middle. CDR3 sequence reads: CASAGTPGSAFF. DNA of the CDR3: TGTGCCTCCGCCGGGACCCCCGGTTCGGCTTTCTTT.

This chain connects TRBV10-3 to TRBJ2-1; 7 bases map to TRBD2. The CDR3 extends over 13 amino acids. J gave up 15 bases and V 5 bases, and 13 bases lay outside the gene matches. The germline CDR1 and CDR2 sequences are ENHRY and SYGVKD. CDR3 bases: TGTGCCATCAGTTCCTCGACTAGCCGGCCCCCGTTCTTC. Encoded protein: CAISSSTSRPPFF.

This chain uses TRBV23-1 with TRBJ2-7; D ambiguous. TRBV23-1 is reported as an ORF; its role is uncertain. The V and J ends lost 7 bases and 0 bases respectively, with 7 bases between them. CDR3 length equals 12 residues. CDR3 protein: CASNPGSYEQYF. DNA of the CDR3: TGCGCCAGCAATCCGGGCTCCTACGAGCAGTACTTC.

The chain has TRBV19 and TRBJ2-7; D is possibly TRBD2 (6 bases). The CDR3 extends over 16 amino acids. Trimming took 5 bases from V and 5 from J, leaving 22 bases between them. Per the germline V gene, CDR1 is LNHDA and CDR2 is SQIVND (reference sequence). The CDR3 loop is CASSYSAGSPRDEQYF. CDR3 nucleotide sequence: TGTGCCAGTAGTTATTCGGCGGGGTCACCACGGGACGAGCAGTACTTC.

This clone showed up just a few times. This chain connects TRBV5-1 to TRBJ1-6, with a possible D match to TRBD1 (5 bases). The germline gives CDR1 SGHRS, CDR2 YFSETQ. The V end lost 3 bases, the J end lost 4 bases, and 14 bases lay between the germline ends. This CDR3 is 16 amino acids long. The CDR3 protein is CASSSYDEGYNSPLHF. The CDR3 DNA reads as TGCGCCAGCAGCTCCTATGACGAGGGGTATAATTCACCCCTCCACTTT.

The chain employs TRBV28 and TRBJ2-2; 8 bases match TRBD1. The germline V gene encodes CDR1 MDHEN and CDR2 SYDVKM. The CDR3 loop spans 15 amino acids. The ends lost 6 bases at V and 4 bases at J; junction bases unmatched: 7. CDR3 residues: CASRMDRVITGELFF. The CDR3 bases are TGTGCCAGCAGGATGGACAGGGTTATCACCGGGGAGCTGTTTTTT.

The chain is built from TRBV5-1 and TRBJ2-6; 9 bases are a match to TRBD1. The CDR3 contains 20 residues. V was pared by 3 bases and J by 1 base, with 14 bases of the junction left unmatched. CDR1 SGHRS and CDR2 YFSETQ come from the germline V gene. The CDR3 sequence is CASSWSHRGPISSGANVLTF. The CDR3 region has the DNA TGCGCCAGCAGCTGGAGCCACAGGGGGCCCATCTCTTCTGGGGCCAACGTCCTGACTTTC. The full variable domain, rest sourced from reference TRBV5-1 and TRBJ2-6, is KAGVTQTPRYLIKTRGQQVTLSCSPISGHRSVSWYQQTPGQGLQFLFEYFSETQRNKGNFPGRFSGRQFSNSRSEMNVSTLELGDSALYLCASSWSHRGPISSGANVLTFGAGSRLTVL.

This clone was seen only once. The chain employs TRBV7-3 and TRBJ1-5, with D tentatively TRBD1 (5 bases). Germline values: CDR1 SGHTA, CDR2 FQGTGA. V was cut by 3 bases and J by 0 bases, with 12 bases left in between. This CDR3 spans 16 amino acids. CDR3 nucleotide sequence: TGTGCCAGCAGCTTCGAGGGGATGGATAGCAATCAGCCCCAGCATTTT. This sequence encodes CASSFEGMDSNQPQHF.

The chain links TRBV10-3 to TRBJ1-6; no definite D call. The CDR3 is 13 amino acids. CDR1 and CDR2 (germline): ENHRY, SYGVKD. With 6 bases removed from V and 6 bases from J, the gap between germline ends came to 9 bases. The CDR3, as DNA: TGTGCCATCAGGGAAATGGGTAATTCACCCCTCCACTTT. Its translation is CAIREMGNSPLHF.

The chain is built from TRBV4-1 and TRBJ1-5; D is unresolved. V was cut by 0 bases and J by 9 bases, with 15 bases left in between. The CDR3 has 15 residues. Germline CDR1 and CDR2: MGHRA and YSYEKL. This CDR3 reads CASSQEVSGGRPQHF. CDR3 in DNA: TGCGCCAGCAGCCAAGAAGTTTCCGGCGGTCGGCCCCAGCATTTT.

This clone has a single count. This chain connects TRBV7-2 to TRBJ1-2; 10 nucleotides agree with TRBD1. This CDR3 is built from 18 residues. Germline lookup yields CDR1 SGHTA and CDR2 FQGNSA. V shed 4 bases, J shed 4 bases, and the junction held 15 bases outside the gene matches. The CDR3: CASSSSRSGQGGSYGYTF. In nucleotides, the CDR3 is TGTGCCAGCAGCTCCTCCCGAAGTGGACAGGGGGGGAGCTATGGCTACACCTTC.

This clone rates as medium-sized. The chain links TRBV12-5 to TRBJ2-1; D possibly corresponds to TRBD1 (6 bases). Germline assignment: CDR1 LGHNT and CDR2 FRNRAP. The V gene lost 3 bases and the J gene lost 0 bases, with 9 bases spanning the gap. This CDR3 contains 15 residues. In nucleotides, the CDR3 is TGTGCTAGTGGTTTTTTGGACAGCTCCTACAATGAGCAGTTCTTC. Amino acids: CASGFLDSSYNEQFF.

The V gene is TRBV19, the J gene TRBJ1-5, with D possibly matching TRBD1 (5 bases). V lost 7 bases and J 2 bases, leaving 18 bases between the germline ends. CDR3 length: 16 amino acids. Germline loops: CDR1 LNHDA, CDR2 SQIVND (reference sequence). The CDR3 is CASTVEGSVGNQPQHF. DNA of the CDR3: TGTGCCAGTACCGTGGAGGGGAGTGTAGGCAATCAGCCCCAGCATTTT. Full variable domain (rest looked up from reference TRBV19 and TRBJ1-5): DGGITQSPKYLFRKEGQNVTLSCEQNLNHDAMYWYRQDPGQGLRLIYYSQIVNDFQKGDIAEGYSVSREKKESFPLTVTSAQKNPTAFYLCASTVEGSVGNQPQHFGDGTRLSIL.

The chain has TRBV7-9 and TRBJ2-2; D unclear. In germline, CDR1 is SEHNR, CDR2 FQNEAQ (reference sequence). This CDR3 has 11 amino acids. Trimming stripped 10 bases from V and 4 bases from J, with 7 bases between. CDR3 in amino acids: CATVGTGELFF. CDR3 nucleotide sequence: TGTGCCACCGTGGGCACCGGGGAGCTGTTTTTT.

This clone was counted between two and nine times. The chain uses TRBV19 and TRBJ2-3; a possible D gene is TRBD2 (5 bases). CDR1 LNHDA and CDR2 SQIVND come from the germline V gene (reference sequence). V was pared by 8 bases and J by 4 bases, with 13 bases between. The CDR3 totals 13 residues. CDR3 residues: CASGLAPADTQYF. Written as DNA, the CDR3 is TGTGCCAGTGGGCTAGCCCCCGCAGATACGCAGTATTTT.

The rearrangement joins TRBV5-8 to TRBJ1-1; possibly TRBD1 for D (6 bases). Germline V CDR1 and CDR2: SGHTS, YDEGEE. V was pared by 3 bases and J by 1 base, with 13 bases between. The CDR3 runs to 15 residues. CDR3 bases: TGTGCCAGCAGCTCCCAGGGGCCCAGGAACACTGAAGCTTTCTTT. Its protein product is CASSSQGPRNTEAFF.

The rearrangement links TRBV5-1 to TRBJ2-7, with D tentatively TRBD1 or TRBD2 (5 bases each). Deletions cut 0 bases from V and 0 bases from J, with 10 bases between. The CDR3 is 15 amino acids. In germline, CDR1 is SGHRS, CDR2 YFSETQ. This chain's CDR3 is CASSLGGVYSYEQYF. In DNA, the CDR3 is TGCGCCAGCAGCTTGGGAGGGGTCTACTCCTACGAGCAGTACTTC.

This chain joins TRBV28 and TRBJ1-1, with 8 bases fitting TRBD1. The CDR3 totals 13 residues. Trimming at V came to 5 bases and at J to 5 bases, leaving 4 bases not matched to a gene. Per germline, CDR1 MDHEN and CDR2 SYDVKM. CDR3 DNA sequence: TGTGCCAGCAGTAACAGGGGGGGAACTGAAGCTTTCTTT. This codes for CASSNRGGTEAFF.